This entry lists 19 T cell receptor beta chains sequenced from one sample in a study of T cell responses to AZD1222 COVID-19 vaccine. The assay was immunoSEQ multiplex PCR, and TCRdb's table has in-frame clones only and misses some. Among under 130,000 clones listed, about 88% were seen once. The sample here was peripheral blood, taken on day 0 of AZD1222 vaccination. These receptors came from an adult in good health.

This chain uses TRBV28 with TRBJ2-3; no clear D. Trimming stripped 5 bases from V and 6 bases from J, with 9 bases between. CDR1 and CDR2 from the germline V gene are MDHEN and SYDVKM. This CDR3 spans 12 amino acids. This CDR3 is CASSPSLDTQYF. CDR3 nucleotide sequence: TGTGCCAGCAGTCCTTCGTTGGATACGCAGTATTTT.

V is TRBV4-1 and J is TRBJ2-7, with D perhaps TRBD1 or TRBD2 (5 bases each). CDR1 and CDR2 (germline): MGHRA, YSYEKL. The CDR3 is made up of 14 amino acids. V gave up 4 bases and J gave up 0 bases, with 10 bases separating them. CDR3 residues: CASSLGTSSYEQYF. CDR3 nucleotide sequence: TGCGCCAGCAGCCTAGGGACCAGCTCCTACGAGCAGTACTTC.

V is TRBV27 and J is TRBJ2-1; no clear D gene. Trimming took off 0 bases at V and 0 bases at J, with 9 bases between the two ends. CDR1 is MNHEY, CDR2 SMNVEV, per germline (reference sequence). The CDR3 length is 16 residues. The CDR3 DNA follows: TGTGCCAGCAGTTTATCGATCCAGCCCTCCTACAATGAGCAGTTCTTC. It is translated as CASSLSIQPSYNEQFF.

The rearrangement joins TRBV9 to TRBJ2-1; D gene unclear. The V gene lost 9 bases and the J gene lost 7 bases, with 26 bases spanning the gap. CDR1 is SGDLS, CDR2 YYNGEE, per germline. The CDR3 covers 16 residues. The CDR3, as DNA: TGTGCCACCACCTCCTTTTGGGGATCCAATACGAATGAGCAGTTCTTC. Translated: CATTSFWGSNTNEQFF.

This sequence joins TRBV28 and TRBJ1-6, with a tentative D call TRBD1 (5 bases). V gave up 3 bases and J gave up 6 bases, with 12 bases separating them. This CDR3 contains 15 residues. Germline values: CDR1 MDHEN, CDR2 SYDVKM. CDR3 protein: CASSFSRVPNSPLHF. DNA for the CDR3: TGTGCCAGCAGTTTCAGCAGGGTACCTAATTCACCCCTCCACTTT. Full variable domain (remainder filled in from reference TRBV28 and TRBJ1-6): DVKVTQSSRYLVKRTGEKVFLECVQDMDHENMFWYRQDPGLGLRLIYFSYDVKMKEKGDIPEGYSVSREKKERFSLILESASTNQTSMYLCASSFSRVPNSPLHFGNGTRLTVT.

This chain connects TRBV2 to TRBJ1-5; 8 nucleotides match TRBD1. V trimming: 2 bases; J trimming: 6 bases; junction bases outside the gene matches: 6. The germline CDR1 and CDR2 sequences are SNHLY and FYNNEI. This CDR3 has 15 residues. The CDR3 DNA follows: TGTGCCAGCAGTGAACAGGGGGCAAAACTTCAGCCCCAGCATTTT. It specifies CASSEQGAKLQPQHF.

The V call is TRBV2, the J call TRBJ2-7; the match to TRBD2 covers 14 bases. The germline gives CDR1 SNHLY, CDR2 FYNNEI. With 6 bases clipped from V and 3 bases from J, the junction kept 4 bases outside the gene matches. The length of the CDR3 is 15 residues. The CDR3, as DNA: TGTGCCAGCAGACCCGGACTAGCGGGAGGCTACGAGCAGTACTTC. Protein product: CASRPGLAGGYEQYF.

This chain links TRBV3-1 (or the pseudogene TRBV3-2) with TRBJ2-7, with 10 bases identical to TRBD2. The CDR3 contains 16 residues. The germline gives CDR1 LGHDT, CDR2 YNNKEL (reference sequence). V dropped 0 bases and J dropped 4; count of bases not matched to a gene: 6. CDR3 protein: CASSQDSSSGSYEQYF. In DNA, the CDR3 is TGTGCCAGCAGCCAAGATTCTTCTAGCGGGAGTTACGAGCAGTACTTC.

The gene calls are TRBV19 and TRBJ1-5; D remains ambiguous. The CDR3 is 15 residues long. V shed 6 bases and J shed 9 bases, with 21 bases lying between them. Looked up from germline, CDR1 is LNHDA and CDR2 is SQIVND (reference sequence). The CDR3 region is CASRGRNAVGSPQHF. Here the CDR3 DNA reads TGTGCCAGTAGAGGGAGGAACGCAGTGGGGTCGCCCCAGCATTTT.

This chain connects TRBV6-2 or TRBV6-3 to TRBJ2-7; no firm D call. Trimming shortened V by 0 bases and J by 3 bases, and 15 bases separated the two germline ends. CDR3 length: 16 residues. Per the germline V gene, CDR1 is MNHEY and CDR2 is SVGEGT. CDR3: CASSYSTLEIGYEQYF. DNA of the CDR3: TGTGCCAGCAGTTACTCGACTCTAGAAATCGGCTACGAGCAGTACTTC.

This chain joins TRBV28 and TRBJ1-4; TRBD1 matches 8 bases. Per germline, CDR1 MDHEN and CDR2 SYDVKM. CDR3 length: 13 amino acids. V gave up 2 bases and J gave up 8 bases; unmatched junction bases: 1. The DNA for the CDR3 is TGTGCCAGCAGTTTACACAGGGGGGAAAAACTGTTTTTT. Translating it yields CASSLHRGEKLFF.

V gene TRBV6-2 or TRBV6-3 combines with J gene TRBJ2-1, with a possible D match to TRBD2 (6 bases). Trimming took off 2 bases at V and 2 bases at J, with 13 bases between the two ends. Germline V lookup: CDR1 MNHEY, CDR2 SVGEGT. This CDR3 comprises 16 residues. CDR3: CASSYTGRETYNEQFF. The CDR3 DNA follows: TGTGCCAGCAGTTACACCGGGAGAGAGACCTACAATGAGCAGTTCTTC.

The V gene is TRBV3-1 (or the pseudogene TRBV3-2), the J gene TRBJ1-2, with D unresolved. The CDR3 loop spans 14 amino acids. The germline gives CDR1 LGHDT, CDR2 YNNKEL (reference sequence). Trimming shortened V by 3 bases and J by 8 bases, and 16 bases separated the two germline ends. In nucleotides, the CDR3 is TGTGCCAGCAGCCACTTTATGACGGGAGGGGGCTACACCTTC. This translates into CASSHFMTGGGYTF.

The chain recombines TRBV4-1 with TRBJ1-5, with 8 bases fitting TRBD1. V was clipped by 4 bases and J by 3 bases; unmatched bases: 5. The CDR3 is 15 residues long. Germline V gene sequence: CDR1 MGHRA, CDR2 YSYEKL. CDR3 nucleotide sequence: TGCGCCAGCAGCCTTGGGGACAGGAACAATCAGCCCCAGCATTTT. Translation: CASSLGDRNNQPQHF.

The rearrangement joins TRBV9 to TRBJ2-7; D is ambiguous. The CDR3 extends over 13 amino acids. V dropped 3 bases and J dropped 6 bases, with 13 bases sitting between them. CDR1 and CDR2 from the germline V gene are SGDLS and YYNGEE. This CDR3 reads CASSARPSREQYF. The CDR3 DNA reads TGTGCCAGCAGCGCCCGGCCCTCCCGCGAGCAGTACTTC.

This chain joins TRBV10-3 and TRBJ2-1; 7 bases match TRBD2. The germline V gene encodes CDR1 ENHRY and CDR2 SYGVKD. The CDR3 contains 14 residues. The V gene end was trimmed by 5 bases and the J gene end by 5 bases; junction bases not matched to a gene: 6. CDR3 amino acids: CAISTRTSNNEQFF. DNA for the CDR3: TGTGCCATCAGTACCCGGACTAGTAACAATGAGCAGTTCTTC.

The rearrangement links TRBV15 to TRBJ2-7; weak D call: TRBD2 (5 bases). The CDR3 totals 14 residues. Germline values: CDR1 LNHNV, CDR2 YYDKDF (reference sequence). V was clipped by 3 bases and J by 3 bases, with 12 bases between them. CDR3 loop: CATSRAAAIYEQYF. The CDR3 bases are TGTGCCACCAGCAGGGCAGCGGCAATCTACGAGCAGTACTTC.

This clone was counted a few times. J is TRBJ2-7 and V is TRBV10-1; D ambiguous. This CDR3 region has 14 residues. Germline V gene lookup returns CDR1 WNHNN and CDR2 SYGVQD (reference sequence). V was shortened by 3 bases and J by 0 bases, with 9 bases between the two germline ends. This CDR3 is CASSDRVNSYEQYF. The CDR3 DNA follows: TGCGCCAGCAGTGACCGGGTGAACTCCTACGAGCAGTACTTC.

This clone was detected only once. Other nucleotide sequences in the sample specify the same CDR3. The V gene is TRBV5-1, the J gene TRBJ2-5, with 10 nucleotides matching TRBD2. This CDR3 spans 15 amino acids. Germline V lookup: CDR1 SGHRS, CDR2 YFSETQ. Unmatched junction bases numbered 1, after V lost 0 bases and J lost 2 bases. The chain's CDR3 is CASSLGTSGQETQYF. The CDR3 coding sequence is TGCGCCAGCAGCTTGGGGACTAGCGGTCAAGAGACCCAGTACTTC.